What follows are 12 T cell receptor beta chains derived from one specimen sequenced in a study of shared clonotypes between healthy human individuals. TCRdb keeps only in-frame clones here, not all; method: immunoSEQ multiplex PCR. The table lists around 720,000 clones, less than 80% of them singletons. Sequencing was carried out using memory CD4+ T cells sorted from blood. The subset here: CD45RA-negative fraction. These receptors were taken from a woman in her 30s in good health.

This chain connects TRBV5-4 to TRBJ2-2; D is unclear. V was cut by 2 bases and J by 3 bases, with 8 bases left in between. Germline CDR1 reads SGHNT; CDR2 reads YYREEE (reference sequence). This CDR3 is 14 amino acids long. Here the CDR3 reads CASSFMGYTGELFF. Here the CDR3 DNA reads TGTGCCAGCAGCTTCATGGGCTACACCGGGGAGCTGTTTTTT.

This chain's CDR3 is CASSPRDSEAFF. CDR3 bases: TGTGCCAGCAGCCCGCGGGACAGTGAAGCTTTCTTT. The chain employs TRBV4-2 and TRBJ1-1, with 7 bases aligning to TRBD1. The V gene's germline CDR1 is LGHNA and CDR2 YNFKEQ. The CDR3 contains 12 residues. V was clipped by 4 bases and J by 7 bases; unmatched bases: 3.

The chain links TRBV5-1 to TRBJ2-5, with TRBD2 matching 11 bases. The CDR3 consists of 16 residues. The trim removed 0 bases at V and 2 bases at J, leaving 3 bases unmatched. In germline, CDR1 is SGHRS, CDR2 YFSETQ. The CDR3 is CASSLGGTSGQETQYF. For the CDR3, the DNA is TGCGCCAGCAGCTTGGGTGGGACTAGCGGACAAGAGACCCAGTACTTC.

The V call is TRBV6-5, the J call TRBJ2-1; 12 bases align to TRBD2. CDR3 length: 14 amino acids. CDR1 and CDR2 (germline): MNHEY, SVGAGI. Unmatched junction bases numbered 4, after V lost 6 bases and J lost 7 bases. In DNA, the CDR3 is TGTGCCAGCAGCCGGACTAGCGGGGTAAATGAGCAGTTCTTC. Residues: CASSRTSGVNEQFF.

The rearrangement joins TRBV7-8 to TRBJ1-2; 10 bases align to TRBD1. The ends lost 3 bases at V and 7 bases at J; junction bases unmatched: 8. The V gene's germline CDR1 is SGHVS and CDR2 FQNEAQ. This CDR3 spans 15 amino acids. In DNA, the CDR3 is TGTGCCAGCAGCTTTACCGGGACAGGGGTTCCTGGCTACACCTTC. Its translation is CASSFTGTGVPGYTF.

The chain carries TRBV6-6 and TRBJ1-2, with D unresolved. V was pared by 3 bases and J by 5 bases, with 7 bases between. The germline CDR1 and CDR2 sequences are MNHNY and SVGAGI (reference sequence). There are 12 residues in the CDR3. The CDR3 reads CASSYTEYGYTF. CDR3 nucleotide sequence: TGTGCCAGCAGTTATACGGAGTATGGCTACACCTTC.

This clone was counted once. The chain uses TRBV6-6 and TRBJ1-2; D uncertain. V lost 0 bases, J lost 8 bases, and 10 bases lay in between. In germline, CDR1 is MNHNY, CDR2 SVGAGI (reference sequence). The CDR3 runs to 13 residues. CDR3 loop: CASSYSGSWGYTF. The DNA of the CDR3 is TGTGCCAGCAGTTACTCAGGCAGCTGGGGCTACACCTTC.

This clone was counted a few times. The V call is TRBV19, the J call TRBJ2-3; maybe TRBD1 (6 bases). The CDR3 sequence is 11 residues long. Trimming pared 9 bases from V and 11 bases from J, leaving 15 bases between. Germline loops: CDR1 LNHDA, CDR2 SQIVND (reference sequence). CDR3 sequence: CASSTGLRQYF. In nucleotides, the CDR3 is TGTGCCAGCTCTACAGGGTTGAGGCAGTATTTT.

This chain joins TRBV5-1 and TRBJ2-1; 12 bases line up with TRBD1. Per the germline V gene, CDR1 is SGHRS and CDR2 is YFSETQ. The CDR3 covers 16 residues. V dropped 1 base and J dropped 7; count of bases not matched to a gene: 6. CDR3 nucleotide sequence: TGCGCCAGCAGCTTGTTCCGGGACAGGGGGCGGAATGAGCAGTTCTTC. Encoded protein: CASSLFRDRGRNEQFF.

By share, this clone ranks as medium-sized. V and J are TRBV28 and TRBJ1-4; unclear D gene. Germline lookup yields CDR1 MDHEN and CDR2 SYDVKM. The CDR3 extends over 19 amino acids. V was trimmed by 2 bases and J by 0 bases, leaving 19 bases between them. CDR3 amino acids: CASSLVASWLETTNEKLFF. CDR3 DNA sequence: TGTGCCAGCAGTTTAGTGGCCAGTTGGTTGGAGACAACTAATGAAAAACTGTTTTTT.

The chain has TRBV19 and TRBJ1-1, with D perhaps matching TRBD1 (6 bases). CDR1 and CDR2 (germline): LNHDA, SQIVND (reference sequence). Trimming cost V 1 base and J 1 base, with 16 bases left between them. CDR3 length: 17 amino acids. CDR3 region: CASSIVAGGKSNTEAFF. In DNA form, the CDR3 reads TGTGCCAGTAGTATAGTAGCGGGGGGCAAATCGAACACTGAAGCTTTCTTT.

The chain is built from TRBV4-1 and TRBJ2-3, with 15 bases identical to TRBD2. Germline values: CDR1 MGHRA, CDR2 YSYEKL. V lost 3 bases, J lost 4 bases, and 11 bases stayed unmatched. There are 19 residues in the CDR3. CDR3 in DNA: TGCGCCAGCAGCCAGGGACTAGCGGGAGGATTGGGTTCGCCAGATACGCAGTATTTT. Translation: CASSQGLAGGLGSPDTQYF.